This T cell receptor beta chain was retrieved from a study of response to subunit inactivated influenza vaccine. Whole-study findings and limits: Authors suggested each seasonal influenza vaccination recruits few new T cells.

TCRdb ran MiXCR on the RT-PCR reads and lists one entry per CDR3 protein. The profile shows 650,000 to 800,000 distinct CDR3 sequences, roughly 20% of them singletons. A note on this clonotype: What it recognizes is unknown.

J was trimmed by 4 bases and V by 4 bases; bases with no gene match: 7. Germline V gene lookup returns CDR1 SGHRS and CDR2 YFSETQ. CDR3 length equals 14 residues. Sequences were derived from PBMCs from blood, sampled 5 days after vaccination. V gene TRBV5-1 combines with J gene TRBJ1-2; 7 bases align to TRBD1. The sequence came from a man in his forties or fifties who received an inactivated influenza vaccine. The CDR3 region is CASSPGQPPYGYTF. CDR3 nucleotide sequence: TGCGCCAGCAGCCCGGGACAGCCACCCTATGGCTACACCTTC.